The clone carrying this TCR beta chain was picked up one time. The sample contains more than one DNA sequence encoding this CDR3. These data belong to a study of blood T cell repertoires in COVID-19. Germline lookup yields CDR1 DFQATT and CDR2 SNEGSKA (reference sequence). The ends lost 3 bases at V and 4 bases at J; junction bases unmatched: 6. This CDR3 has 14 amino acids. Participants came from some 26 US areas, aged about 18 to 100 years. Membership in each cohort depended on participant-reported clinical history. Authors' methods: It was from reference gene primer amplification that nucleated cell counts were estimated. Assay used: immunoSEQ multiplex PCR; TCRdb lists only in-frame clones, some missing. V, J and clone size were drawn from that table, and D and trimming were deduced from the DNA. The table shows 110,000 to 150,000 clones, with around 83% occurring only once.

This TCR came from a man aged 45-65 years who had recovered from COVID-19. The sequenced material came from PBMCs or T cells enriched from blood (not recorded which). The chain has TRBV20-1 and TRBJ2-7, with TRBD1 identical over 10 bases. The CDR3 bases are TGCAGTGCTAGTGGGACAGGGGCCTCGTACGAGCAGTACTTC. It codes for CSASGTGASYEQYF.